The present entry profiles one T cell receptor (beta chain) with its context. The length of the CDR3 is 15 residues. Deletions cut 4 bases from V and 4 bases from J, with 11 bases between. Germline assignment: CDR1 LGHNA and CDR2 YSLEER. In the authors' methods: Counts of nucleated cells, estimated from reference gene primer amplification, were obtained. Data came from immunoSEQ multiplex PCR; TCRdb stores just in-frame clones and leaves some out. That table is the source of V, J and clone size, and D and trimming were worked out from the DNA. This table holds about 240,000 clones, roughly four fifths found once. This record belongs to a study of blood T cell repertoires in COVID-19. The overall study: Collection of acute and convalescent COVID-19 samples took place in the United States, Italy and Spain. Nucleic acid was either cDNA or gDNA, and it came from T cells, B-cell-depleted T cells, or PBMCs.

The V and J genes are TRBV4-3 and TRBJ1-6; D is unresolved. This receptor was identified in a woman aged 60-70 years with active or convalescent COVID-19. Sequenced sample: peripheral blood. CDR3 amino acids: CASSPSGIYNSPLHF. The CDR3 DNA reads TGCGCCAGCAGCCCCTCGGGGATATATAATTCACCCCTCCACTTT.